This TCR beta chain was identified during a study of cytomegalovirus exposure and HLA in healthy donors. Study findings and constraints: Later findings reportedly placed an Asian-associated ancestry cluster below the approximately 670-donor mean for N-insertions.

As concerns this clone: Its target is unknown.

The PCR used 60 Vbeta and 13 Jbeta primers. The repertoire was sequenced with immunoSEQ multiplex PCR; TCRdb's copy has only in-frame clones and lacks some. There are 150,000 to 200,000 clones in the sample; approximately 86% occur only once, and more than 1.5% lies in the top ten. Likely unrecorded immune exposures existed in these nominally healthy donors. This receptor was identified in a woman aged 18-29 years in good health and CMV-seronegative. The sequenced sample consisted of PBMCs.

The chain's CDR3 is CASTFLQANVLTF. The CDR3 coding sequence is TGTGCCAGCACCTTTTTACAGGCCAACGTCCTGACTTTC. This chain joins TRBV2 and TRBJ2-6; D is ambiguous. This CDR3 contains 13 residues. Trimming stripped 7 bases from V and 6 bases from J, with 10 bases between. Germline V CDR1 and CDR2: SNHLY, FYNNEI. Drawing the rest from reference TRBV2 and TRBJ2-6, the complete variable domain is EPEVTQTPSHQVTQMGQEVILRCVPISNHLYFYWYRQILGQKVEFLVSFYNNEISEKSEIFDDQFSVERPDGSNFTLKIRSTKLEDSAMYFCASTFLQANVLTFGAGSRLTVL.